This T cell receptor beta chain was recovered during a study of graft-versus-host responses after intestinal transplantation. Study context: Induction with anti-thymocyte globulin, then tacrolimus and steroids for roughly three years, was given to all recipients. Study results and caveats: Individuals carrying graft-donor T cell macrochimerism showed high graft-versus-host to host-versus-graft clonal ratios in allografts.

On this clone: Its antigen is unidentified.

Sequencing was performed with immunoSEQ multiplex PCR; in TCRdb, only in-frame clones are kept and a portion is missing. The repertoire holds 13,000 or so clones, roughly 83% seen once, with 7% to 9.5% in the top ten. This sequence originates from a human patient who received an intestinal transplant, so some T cells may come from the graft donor. Source: PBMCs, taken roughly 290 days after intestinal transplant.

Here the CDR3 reads CASSSPTVRESPETQYF. DNA for the CDR3: TGTGCCAGCAGCTCACCAACGGTGCGGGAGAGCCCAGAGACCCAGTACTTC. The genes are TRBV7-9 and TRBJ2-5; TRBD2 agrees at 7 bases. Germline CDR1 reads SEHNR; CDR2 reads FQNEAQ (reference sequence). The CDR3 has 17 amino acids. The junction had 15 bases not matched to a gene; V was cut back by 4 bases and J by 4 bases.